This passage covers 20 T cell receptor beta chains from one sample sequenced in a study of Graves' ophthalmopathy and Graves' hyperthyroidism. Researchers took RNA transcripts and amplified TCR beta CDR3 regions from them. HTBI primers served in a first-round RT-PCR, which a second-round multiplex PCR followed. TCRdb redid the calling of the multiplex PCR reads with MiXCR, one entry per CDR3 protein. The sample includes under 200,000 distinct CDR3 sequences, about 40% seen only once; the top ten take around 5.8%. The source material was peripheral blood. These TCRs come from a woman between 40 and 50 years old with Graves' ophthalmopathy.

This clonotype was seen repeatedly, ten times or more. This chain joins TRBV6-5 and TRBJ1-1; D uncertain. V was trimmed by 2 bases and J by 4 bases, leaving 8 bases between them. The CDR3 loop spans 13 amino acids. Germline V gene data show CDR1 as MNHEY and CDR2 as SVGAGI. CDR3 bases: TGTGCCAGCAGTTACGAACCCGGCACTGAAGCTTTCTTT. Amino acids: CASSYEPGTEAFF.

The rearrangement uses TRBV28 and TRBJ1-5; 10 bases are a match to TRBD1. J lost 2 bases, V lost 5 bases, and 9 bases had no gene match. CDR3 length equals 17 residues. Per the germline V gene, CDR1 is MDHEN and CDR2 is SYDVKM. CDR3 loop: CASSRIRQGAGNQPQHF. In DNA form, the CDR3 reads TGTGCCAGCAGTCGCATCCGACAGGGGGCCGGCAATCAGCCCCAGCATTTT.

This clonotype occurred many times. The chain has TRBV20-1 and TRBJ1-1; D remains unclear. Germline CDR1 and CDR2: DFQATT and SNEGSKA (reference sequence). This CDR3 has 12 amino acids. Here the CDR3 reads CSGSEKVTEAFF. DNA for the CDR3: TGCAGCGGTTCCGAGAAGGTCACTGAAGCTTTCTTT.

V and J are TRBV27 and TRBJ2-7, with 7 bases fitting TRBD2. The J segment lost 5 bases and the V segment lost 1 base, leaving 14 bases of the junction unmatched. Germline V gene data show CDR1 as MNHEY and CDR2 as SMNVEV (reference sequence). The CDR3 spans 17 residues. This CDR3 is CASSLWFNGEGENEQYF. The CDR3 coding sequence is TGTGCCAGCAGTTTATGGTTTAATGGGGAGGGCGAAAACGAGCAGTACTTC.

The V and J genes are TRBV12-3 or TRBV12-4 and TRBJ2-7, with 12 bases matching TRBD1. CDR3 length equals 14 residues. J was trimmed by 9 bases and V by 3 bases; bases with no gene match: 6. The CDR3 nucleotides read TGTGCCAGCAGTTTGGGGACAGGGGGCGGTCGGCAGTACTTC. It codes for CASSLGTGGGRQYF.

This clonotype has a single count. The J gene is TRBJ2-5, the V gene TRBV12-3 or TRBV12-4, with D perhaps matching TRBD2 (6 bases). CDR3 size: 16 residues. V was clipped by 5 bases and J by 1 base, with 17 bases between them. The CDR3 is CASSPPGTDFQETQYF. For the CDR3, the DNA is TGTGCCAGCAGTCCTCCCGGGACTGATTTCCAAGAGACCCAGTACTTC.

This clonotype was seen many times. The chain uses TRBV29-1 and TRBJ2-2; TRBD2 is a possible D gene (5 bases). Looked up from germline, CDR1 is SQVTM and CDR2 is ANQGSEA. Trimming cost V 7 bases and J 8 bases, with 14 bases left between them. CDR3 length: 12 residues. Here the CDR3 reads CSGKTNPGELFF. For the CDR3, the DNA is TGCAGCGGCAAGACTAACCCTGGGGAGCTGTTTTTT.

Many counts were recorded for this clonotype. V gene TRBV30 combines with J gene TRBJ1-2, with a tentative D call TRBD1 (6 bases). CDR1 is GTSNPN and CDR2 is SVGIG in the germline V gene (reference sequence). The CDR3 loop spans 12 amino acids. The V end was cut by 2 bases, the J end by 8 bases, with 12 bases between. The CDR3 DNA sequence: TGTGCCTGGAGTCCGACAGGACTCGGCTACACCTTC. Its translation is CAWSPTGLGYTF.

The sample holds many counts of this clonotype. The CDR3 loop is CASSLLYGANVLTF. CDR3 nucleotides: TGTGCCAGTTCGCTCCTCTATGGGGCCAACGTCCTGACTTTC. The rearrangement joins TRBV9 to TRBJ2-6; D unclear. Germline V gives CDR1 SGDLS, CDR2 YYNGEE. Trimming removed 8 bases at V and 3 bases at J, with 12 bases between. The CDR3 loop spans 14 amino acids.

This clonotype appeared many times. The chain employs TRBV3-1 and TRBJ2-5; D might be TRBD1 (5 bases). The germline gives CDR1 LGHDT, CDR2 YNNKEL (reference sequence). V was shortened by 1 base and J by 2 bases, with 14 bases between the two germline ends. This CDR3 has 16 amino acids. For the CDR3, the DNA is TGTGCCAGCAGCCAAGGCGATAGGGGTGGACAAGAGACCCAGTACTTC. It codes for CASSQGDRGGQETQYF.

This chain links TRBV19 with TRBJ1-1; no clear D gene. This CDR3 contains 13 residues. The V gene's germline CDR1 is LNHDA and CDR2 SQIVND (reference sequence). V dropped 3 bases and J dropped 5 bases, with 10 bases sitting between them. In DNA form, the CDR3 reads TGTGCCAGTAGTATCCCCGTCGTGACTGAAGCTTTCTTT. Protein: CASSIPVVTEAFF.

In nucleotides, the CDR3 is TGTGCCAGCAGTCGGGACTCGAAGGGAGAGCAGTACTTC. This gives the protein CASSRDSKGEQYF. The chain links TRBV6-1 to TRBJ2-7; tentatively, D is TRBD2 (6 bases). CDR3 length equals 13 residues. From germline, CDR1 is MNHNS and CDR2 SASEGT. V was cut by 5 bases and J by 7 bases, with 15 bases left in between.

This clonotype appeared many times. The rearrangement joins TRBV2 to TRBJ1-1; D remains ambiguous. Germline CDR1 and CDR2: SNHLY and FYNNEI. V shed 1 base and J shed 0 bases, with 9 bases lying between them. There are 15 residues in the CDR3. The CDR3 region has the DNA TGTGCCAGCAGTGAAGACCGGATCATGAACACTGAAGCTTTCTTT. Its protein product is CASSEDRIMNTEAFF.

This clonotype showed up many times. This chain connects TRBV10-1 to TRBJ1-3; D is uncertain. This CDR3 is built from 13 residues. V dropped 3 bases and J dropped 0 bases, with 3 bases sitting between them. Looked up from germline, CDR1 is WNHNN and CDR2 is SYGVQD (reference sequence). CDR3 sequence reads: CASSDTSGNTIYF. The CDR3 DNA sequence: TGCGCCAGCAGTGATACCTCTGGAAACACCATATATTTT.

This clonotype was found many times. The CDR3 nucleotides read TGTGCCTGGAGTGTTAAGGGGGAGATTCAGCCCCAGCATTTT. As protein: CAWSVKGEIQPQHF. This rearrangement joins TRBV30 to TRBJ1-5; tentatively, D is TRBD1 (6 bases). Trimming took off 0 bases at V and 6 bases at J, with 12 bases between the two ends. Germline values: CDR1 GTSNPN, CDR2 SVGIG (reference sequence). CDR3 size: 14 residues.

This chain uses TRBV7-2 with TRBJ2-7; 7 bases match TRBD1. The CDR3 has 13 amino acids. Unmatched junction bases numbered 6, after V lost 4 bases and J lost 6 bases. The germline gives CDR1 SGHTA, CDR2 FQGNSA. Written as DNA, the CDR3 is TGTGCCAGCAGCTCGACAGGGCCACCCGAGCAGTACTTC. Its protein product is CASSSTGPPEQYF.

This chain links TRBV10-3 with TRBJ2-2, with 9 bases fitting TRBD2. The CDR3 is 17 residues long. V dropped 3 bases and J dropped 2; count of bases not matched to a gene: 7. The germline gives CDR1 ENHRY, CDR2 SYGVKD. This chain's CDR3 is CAISDPTSGINTGELFF. CDR3 DNA: TGTGCCATCAGTGACCCGACTAGCGGAATAAACACCGGGGAGCTGTTTTTT.

This chain joins TRBV6-5 and TRBJ1-1; D is undetermined. The CDR3 covers 15 residues. CDR1 MNHEY and CDR2 SVGAGI come from the germline V gene. Trimming removed 0 bases from V and 0 bases from J, with 8 bases in between. CDR3 residues: CASSYSLVMNTEAFF. Here the CDR3 DNA reads TGTGCCAGCAGTTACTCGTTGGTTATGAACACTGAAGCTTTCTTT.

The table lists this clonotype with a few counts. The V call is TRBV11-2, the J call TRBJ2-6; TRBD2 is a possible D gene (6 bases). Per germline, CDR1 SGHAT and CDR2 FQNNGV. The V and J ends lost 1 base and 1 base respectively, with 8 bases between them. The CDR3 length is 16 residues. In nucleotides, the CDR3 is TGTGCCAGCAGCTTAGTGGGGGGTTCTGGGGCCAACGTCCTGACTTTC. Protein sequence: CASSLVGGSGANVLTF.

This clonotype came up many times. The V gene is TRBV18, the J gene TRBJ1-1; D possibly corresponds to TRBD1 (5 bases). This CDR3 spans 13 amino acids. Per germline, CDR1 KGHSH and CDR2 LQKENI. V was clipped by 5 bases and J by 3 bases, with 10 bases between them. CDR3 in amino acids: CASSAQEYTEAFF. CDR3 nucleotide sequence: TGTGCCAGCTCAGCACAGGAGTACACTGAAGCTTTCTTT.